These T cell receptor beta chains were read from a single sample in a study of T cell changes during pregnancy in multiple sclerosis. Some clones are missing from TCRdb's copy, which holds only in-frame ones; the method was immunoSEQ multiplex PCR. The sample includes fewer than 90,000 clones, around 93% of them seen just once. The sample in question was peripheral blood, obtained in the first trimester of pregnancy. These receptors all come from a female donor with multiple sclerosis, enrolled in a pregnancy study. CDR3s include the opening cysteine and the closing phenylalanine or tryptophan. A D gene is named only where the DNA matches it firmly. Size is stated for part of the rows, as once, few or many counts, or as a class when the clone is expanded.

J: TRBJ2-5; size: -; D: TRBD2; V: TRBV7-2; DNA: TGTGCCAGCAGCTCGTTTTGGAGGGGAGGGGAAGAGACCCAGTACTTC; CDR3: CASSSFWRGGEETQYF
J: TRBJ2-7; size: -; D: TRBD1; V: TRBV27; DNA: TGTGCCAGCAGTCCAGGGACAGGCCCCTACGAGCAGTACTTC; CDR3: CASSPGTGPYEQYF
J: TRBJ1-1; size: -; D: -; V: TRBV5-1; DNA: TGCGCCAGCAGCCCTCCCGGGAGGCCCACTGAAGCTTTCTTT; CDR3: CASSPPGRPTEAFF
J: TRBJ2-5; size: -; D: -; V: TRBV28; DNA: TGTGCCAGCAGGTCGGGGGTCCAAGAGACCCAGTACTTC; CDR3: CASRSGVQETQYF
J: TRBJ1-2; size: -; D: TRBD1; V: TRBV5-1; DNA: TGCGCCAGCCAGGGGGCGAGGGGCTACACCTTC; CDR3: CASQGARGYTF
J: TRBJ2-6; size: -; D: -; V: TRBV7-3; DNA: TGTGCCAGCAGCCCCAACTCTGGGGCCAACGTCCTGACTTTC; CDR3: CASSPNSGANVLTF
J: TRBJ1-3; size: -; D: TRBD1; V: TRBV9; DNA: TGTGCCAGCAGCGTAGGACAGGGGGGTGGAAACACCATATATTTT; CDR3: CASSVGQGGGNTIYF
J: TRBJ2-5; size: -; D: TRBD2; V: TRBV7-8; DNA: TGTGCCAGCAGCCAAGGGACTAGCGGGGGCGCCTATAGTGAGACCCAGTACTTC; CDR3: CASSQGTSGGAYSETQYF
J: TRBJ2-7; size: -; D: -; V: TRBV28; DNA: TGTGCCAGCAGGGGCCTACTAGGCTACGAGCAGTACTTC; CDR3: CASRGLLGYEQYF
J: TRBJ1-1; size: -; D: -; V: TRBV15; DNA: TGTGCCACCAGCAGAGATATCGGGGGGACTGAAGCTTTCTTT; CDR3: CATSRDIGGTEAFF
J: TRBJ1-2; size: -; D: -; V: TRBV25-1; DNA: TGTGCCAGCAGTGATTTTGGACAGGGCTACACCTTC; CDR3: CASSDFGQGYTF
J: TRBJ2-7; size: -; D: -; V: TRBV19; DNA: TGTGCCAGTAGCAGGGTAGAGTTCTACGAGCAGTACTTC; CDR3: CASSRVEFYEQYF
J: TRBJ1-1; size: -; D: TRBD1; V: TRBV29-1; DNA: TGCAGCGCCGGACGGACAGGGGGCGCGACTGAAGCTTTCTTT; CDR3: CSAGRTGGATEAFF
J: TRBJ1-1; size: -; D: -; V: TRBV6-5; DNA: TGTGCCAGCAGACTTACAGTGAACACTGAAGCTTTCTTT; CDR3: CASRLTVNTEAFF
J: TRBJ1-5; size: -; D: TRBD1; V: TRBV19; DNA: TGTGCCAGTAGGACCTGGGACAGGGGCGAGAACCAGCCCCAGCATTTT; CDR3: CASRTWDRGENQPQHF
J: TRBJ1-5; size: -; D: -; V: TRBV30; DNA: TGTGCCTGGAGTGTAGCACGGGGGATCCAGCCCCAGCATTTT; CDR3: CAWSVARGIQPQHF
J: TRBJ2-7; size: -; D: -; V: TRBV2; DNA: TGTGCCAGCAGTGGGGACTTTTCCTACGAGCAGTACTTC; CDR3: CASSGDFSYEQYF
J: TRBJ1-2; size: -; D: -; V: TRBV10-1; DNA: TGCGCCAGCAGTGACAGGCGCGACTATGGCTACACCTTC; CDR3: CASSDRRDYGYTF
J: TRBJ2-5; size: -; D: TRBD1; V: TRBV2; DNA: TGTGCCAGCAGTGGGGGACAGAAAGAGACCCAGTACTTC; CDR3: CASSGGQKETQYF
J: TRBJ2-5; size: -; D: -; V: TRBV6-6; DNA: TGTGCCAGCAGCTTCCCTCGGGGAGGAGAGACCCAGTACTTC; CDR3: CASSFPRGGETQYF
J: TRBJ1-5; size: -; D: -; V: TRBV5-5; DNA: TGTGCCAGCAGAAGGGGACTTAATAGCAATCAGCCCCAGCATTTT; CDR3: CASRRGLNSNQPQHF
J: TRBJ1-5; size: once; D: -; V: TRBV15; DNA: TGTGCCACCAGCAGAGATCTCCAGGGGCCCCAGCATTTT; CDR3: CATSRDLQGPQHF
J: TRBJ1-5; size: -; D: -; V: TRBV28; DNA: TGTGCCAGCAGTTTACTGGGGCGCGGATTGCCAGGAGCCAATCAGCCCCAGCATTTT; CDR3: CASSLLGRGLPGANQPQHF
J: TRBJ2-5; size: -; D: TRBD2; V: TRBV28; DNA: TGTGCCAGCAAAGCGGGAGGGTCGGTGGAGACCCAGTACTTC; CDR3: CASKAGGSVETQYF
J: TRBJ2-7; size: -; D: -; V: TRBV28; DNA: TGTGCCAGCACCCCGGCTACGGGAATCTACGAGCAGTACTTC; CDR3: CASTPATGIYEQYF
J: TRBJ1-2; size: -; D: -; V: TRBV6-4; DNA: TGTGCCAGCAGGTATCTCACTGGGAGCGGTCGTGGCTACACCTTC; CDR3: CASRYLTGSGRGYTF
J: TRBJ1-2; size: -; D: TRBD1; V: TRBV19; DNA: TGTGCCAGTTGTCCGGGACAGGGGTTCTTATGGTATGGCTACACCTTC; CDR3: CASCPGQGFLWYGYTF
J: TRBJ1-1; size: -; D: TRBD1; V: TRBV4-1; DNA: TGCGCCAGCAGCCAAGTCTGGACAGGCATGAACACTGAAGCTTTCTTT; CDR3: CASSQVWTGMNTEAFF
J: TRBJ2-1; size: -; D: TRBD2; V: TRBV7-8; DNA: TGTGCCAGCAGCTTAGCCGGGGGGAATGAGCAGTTCTTC; CDR3: CASSLAGGNEQFF
J: TRBJ1-4; size: -; D: -; V: TRBV5-1; DNA: TGCGCCAGCAGCTTGTCGGGAGATGAAAAACTGTTTTTT; CDR3: CASSLSGDEKLFF
J: TRBJ1-2; size: -; D: TRBD1; V: TRBV5-1; DNA: TGCGCCAGCAGCTTGGGGGACAGATCTAACTATGGCTACACCTTC; CDR3: CASSLGDRSNYGYTF
J: TRBJ1-4; size: -; D: TRBD1; V: TRBV11-2; DNA: TGTGCCAGCAGCCGACCCCCGGGACAGGTCTATAATGAAAAACTGTTTTTT; CDR3: CASSRPPGQVYNEKLFF
J: TRBJ2-7; size: -; D: -; V: TRBV2; DNA: TGTGCCAGCAGGGCTGATTACGAGCAGTACTTC; CDR3: CASRADYEQYF
J: TRBJ2-6; size: -; D: -; V: TRBV10-3; DNA: TGTGCCATCAGAGGTGACAGCCACTCTGGGGCCAACGTCCTGACTTTC; CDR3: CAIRGDSHSGANVLTF
J: TRBJ1-2; size: -; D: -; V: TRBV6-6; DNA: TGTGCCAGCAGTTACGGGCAGCTAGCGTTCTATGGCTACACCTTC; CDR3: CASSYGQLAFYGYTF
J: TRBJ2-3; size: -; D: -; V: TRBV6-4; DNA: TGTGCCAGCAGTTCCTTGGCGGGACGTACAGATACGCAGTATTTT; CDR3: CASSSLAGRTDTQYF
J: TRBJ2-5; size: -; D: TRBD2; V: TRBV7-6; DNA: TGTGCCAGCAGCTTGAGCGGGAGCGGGGAGACCCAGTACTTC; CDR3: CASSLSGSGETQYF
J: TRBJ2-5; size: -; D: -; V: TRBV28; DNA: TGTGCCACCTCAGTTTTAGGCGGTTTCCAAGAGACCCAGTACTTC; CDR3: CATSVLGGFQETQYF
J: TRBJ2-3; size: -; D: TRBD2; V: TRBV19; DNA: TGTGCCAGTAGCCGGGAGGATAGCACAGATACGCAGTATTTT; CDR3: CASSREDSTDTQYF
J: TRBJ1-5; size: -; D: TRBD1; V: TRBV27; DNA: TGTGCCAGCAGTACCCTAACAGGGGGTCAGCCCCAGCATTTT; CDR3: CASSTLTGGQPQHF
J: TRBJ2-2; size: -; D: TRBD2; V: TRBV4-3; DNA: TGCGCCAGCAGCCAAGACCCGGGGGGACGCACCGGGGAGCTGTTTTTT; CDR3: CASSQDPGGRTGELFF
J: TRBJ1-4; size: -; D: -; V: TRBV6-4; DNA: TGTGCCAGCACCCCCAGGGCTGAAAAACTGTTTTTT; CDR3: CASTPRAEKLFF
J: TRBJ2-5; size: -; D: -; V: TRBV7-2; DNA: TGTGCCAGCAGCTTAGGGATGGCGGGGGAGACCCAGTACTTC; CDR3: CASSLGMAGETQYF
J: TRBJ2-1; size: once; D: TRBD2; V: TRBV6-1; DNA: TGTGCCAGCAGTCCCAGGACTAGCGGTAGCAATGAGCAGTTCTTC; CDR3: CASSPRTSGSNEQFF
J: TRBJ1-2; size: -; D: -; V: TRBV28; DNA: TGTGCCAGCAGCATAACCGAGGATGGCTACACCTTC; CDR3: CASSITEDGYTF